Listed here are 24 T cell receptor beta chains from one sample, sequenced in a study of monozygotic twins with inflammatory bowel disease. Reanalyzing the 5' RACE reads, TCRdb keeps one entry per CDR3 protein, without DNA. The sample has some 210,000 distinct CDR3 sequences. Sequenced: blood. Receptors originate from a human donor with ulcerative colitis or Crohn's disease, or a healthy co-twin of an affected twin (not recorded which).

The rearrangement joins TRBV15 to TRBJ2-2; TCRdb lists TRBD1, though no DNA is available to test this call. Germline values: CDR1 LNHNV, CDR2 YYDKDF (reference sequence). The CDR3 loop spans 14 amino acids. CDR3 protein: CATRGRTNTGELFF.

The chain joins TRBV9 to TRBJ1-3. Germline V gene lookup returns CDR1 SGDLS and CDR2 YYNGEE. This CDR3 spans 12 amino acids. The chain's CDR3 is CASSNTGNTIYF.

This chain uses TRBV20-1 with TRBJ2-5; the TCRdb D gene call, TRBD2, has no DNA to confirm it. Germline-derived CDR1 and CDR2 are DFQATT and SNEGSKA (reference sequence). This CDR3 has 16 residues. The CDR3 spells CSARVPELASQETQYF.

V usage is TRBV20-1 and J usage is TRBJ1-2; without DNA, the TCRdb call of TRBD1 cannot be checked. Germline V gene data show CDR1 as DFQATT and CDR2 as SNEGSKA (reference sequence). This CDR3 is built from 15 residues. CDR3 region: CSAGRITGTDYGYTF.

The V gene is TRBV10-3, the J gene TRBJ2-3; the D call of TRBD2 rests on TCRdb alone, since no DNA is present to check it. The CDR3 totals 15 residues. Germline assignment: CDR1 ENHRY and CDR2 SYGVKD. The CDR3 loop reads CAIGKYSGGPDTQYF.

The genes are TRBV6-5 and TRBJ2-7; there is no DNA to check the TCRdb D call of TRBD1. Germline V gene sequence: CDR1 MNHEY, CDR2 SVGAGI. The CDR3 length is 13 residues. This chain's CDR3 is CASSSDRAYEQYF.

The CDR3 region is CASSVDRVEEQFF. The V call is TRBV2, the J call TRBJ2-1; TCRdb's D call, TRBD1, is unchecked because there is no DNA. Germline CDR1 SNHLY, CDR2 FYNNEI. The CDR3 is made up of 13 amino acids.

The V and J genes are TRBV5-1 and TRBJ2-2; TCRdb selects TRBD2, and the lack of DNA leaves this call unchecked. Germline V gives CDR1 SGHRS, CDR2 YFSETQ. CDR3 size: 16 residues. This CDR3 is CASGPSGVLDTGELFF.

The chain joins TRBV7-9 to TRBJ1-1. The CDR3 extends over 18 amino acids. Germline V lookup: CDR1 SEHNR, CDR2 FQNEAQ (reference sequence). The CDR3 protein is CASSLRLIIFPLNTEAFF.

The chain recombines TRBV20-1 with TRBJ1-1; TCRdb's assignment of TRBD1 cannot be checked, as there is no DNA. Per the germline V gene, CDR1 is DFQATT and CDR2 is SNEGSKA (reference sequence). The CDR3 extends over 15 amino acids. CDR3 sequence: CSARVPGQGGFEAFF.

This rearrangement joins TRBV3-1 to TRBJ1-2; TCRdb lists TRBD1, though no DNA is available to test this call. CDR1 and CDR2 (germline): LGHDT, YNNKEL (reference sequence). The CDR3 sequence is 15 residues long. CDR3 loop: CASSQDWGGQAGYTF.

The chain recombines TRBV12-3 or TRBV12-4 with TRBJ2-1. CDR3 length: 15 amino acids. This CDR3 is CASSPWWESYNEQFF.

The rearrangement uses TRBV5-1 and TRBJ1-4; the D gene TCRdb calls, TRBD1, cannot be checked with no DNA. The CDR3 extends over 16 amino acids. The V gene's germline CDR1 is SGHRS and CDR2 YFSETQ. The CDR3 here is CASSLGTGATNEKLFF. Full variable domain (remainder filled in from reference TRBV5-1 and TRBJ1-4): KAGVTQTPRYLIKTRGQQVTLSCSPISGHRSVSWYQQTPGQGLQFLFEYFSETQRNKGNFPGRFSGRQFSNSRSEMNVSTLELGDSALYLCASSLGTGATNEKLFFGSGTQLSVL.

J is TRBJ1-5 and V is TRBV6-1. CDR1 and CDR2 (germline): MNHNS, SASEGT. There are 11 residues in the CDR3. The CDR3 here is CASSGNQPQHF.

The chain recombines TRBV7-9 with TRBJ2-3; TCRdb reports TRBD1, a call that lacks DNA to check it against. This CDR3 spans 13 amino acids. Per the germline V gene, CDR1 is SEHNR and CDR2 is FQNEAQ (reference sequence). The CDR3 reads CASEQGIGDTQYF. Full variable domain (remainder filled in from reference TRBV7-9 and TRBJ2-3): DTGVSQNPRHKITKRGQNVTFRCDPISEHNRLYWYRQTLGQGPEFLTYFQNEAQLEKSRLLSDRFSAERPKGSFSTLEIQRTEQGDSAMYLCASEQGIGDTQYFGPGTRLTVL.

The chain is built from TRBV5-6 and TRBJ1-5; there is no DNA to check the TCRdb D call of TRBD1. The CDR3 totals 15 residues. Germline loops: CDR1 SGHDT, CDR2 YYEEEE. The CDR3 sequence is CASSLRGRSNQPQHF. Together with reference TRBV5-6 and TRBJ1-5, the CDR3 gives the full variable domain: DAGVTQSPTHLIKTRGQQVTLRCSPKSGHDTVSWYQQALGQGPQFIFQYYEEEERQRGNFPDRFSGHQFPNYSSELNVNALLLGDSALYLCASSLRGRSNQPQHFGDGTRLSIL.

The chain carries TRBV3-1 and TRBJ1-1; TCRdb indicates TRBD1, and absent DNA this call remains unverified. The CDR3 has 15 amino acids. The V gene's germline CDR1 is LGHDT and CDR2 YNNKEL (reference sequence). The CDR3 sequence is CASSRIQGVNTEAFF. The complete variable domain, with remaining parts taken from reference TRBV3-1 and TRBJ1-1, reads DTAVSQTPKYLVTQMGNDKSIKCEQNLGHDTMYWYKQDSKKFLKIMFSYNNKELIINETVPNRFSPKSPDKAHLNLHINSLELGDSAVYFCASSRIQGVNTEAFFGQGTRLTVV.

The J gene is TRBJ2-7, the V gene TRBV20-1; TCRdb designates TRBD1, a call that cannot be tested without DNA. CDR1 is DFQATT and CDR2 is SNEGSKA in the germline V gene (reference sequence). The CDR3 is 12 amino acids. CDR3 sequence: CSARPGTDEQYF.

V usage is TRBV5-1 and J usage is TRBJ1-1. Germline V gene data show CDR1 as SGHRS and CDR2 as YFSETQ. This CDR3 has 15 residues. CDR3 amino acids: CASSLDGSKGTEAFF.

The V gene is TRBV20-1, the J gene TRBJ2-3; as DNA is missing, the TRBD1 call by TCRdb cannot be tested. The CDR3 sequence is 13 residues long. Germline CDR1 is DFQATT and CDR2 is SNEGSKA (reference sequence). The chain's CDR3 is CSAERGGGDTQYF.

This sequence joins TRBV19 and TRBJ1-1. In germline, CDR1 is LNHDA, CDR2 SQIVND (reference sequence). The CDR3 runs to 13 residues. This CDR3 reads CASTDKGNTEAFF. The entire variable domain, with the rest obtained from reference TRBV19 and TRBJ1-1, is as follows: DGGITQSPKYLFRKEGQNVTLSCEQNLNHDAMYWYRQDPGQGLRLIYYSQIVNDFQKGDIAEGYSVSREKKESFPLTVTSAQKNPTAFYLCASTDKGNTEAFFGQGTRLTVV.

The rearrangement joins TRBV5-1 to TRBJ1-1; checking the TCRdb D call of TRBD1 is not possible without DNA. This CDR3 is 14 amino acids long. Per the germline V gene, CDR1 is SGHRS and CDR2 is YFSETQ. The CDR3 protein is CASSQGAGSPKAFF.

The chain couples TRBV5-4 to TRBJ1-6; the D call from TCRdb, TRBD1, cannot be confirmed without DNA. Germline CDR1 reads SGHNT; CDR2 reads YYREEE (reference sequence). The CDR3 sequence is 15 residues long. The CDR3 loop is CASSLETGVGSPLHF.

The chain employs TRBV19 and TRBJ1-2. CDR1 is LNHDA and CDR2 is SQIVND in the germline V gene (reference sequence). The CDR3 totals 13 residues. The CDR3 sequence is CASSITVLYGYTF.